Each of the 15 T cell receptor beta chains below was sequenced from the same sample in a study of Ad26.COV2.S vaccination and SARS-CoV-2 variants. The treatment: roughly 18 received Ad26.COV2.S at low or high dose, single or two shots; about 5 received placebo; per-sample allocation not given. Day 63 after the first injection of vaccine or placebo was the sampling time. Libraries were prepared by immunoSEQ multiplex PCR; TCRdb keeps only in-frame clonotypes and omits some of them. The profile shows a few hundred thousand clones, around 87% of them singletons. The sequencing used peripheral blood, collected in a trial of Ad26.COV2.S vaccine versus placebo. The receptors stem from a person aged 18-65 years who received the Ad26.COV2.S COVID-19 vaccine or a placebo.

The chain is built from TRBV29-1 and TRBJ2-1, with 12 bases lining up with TRBD2. This CDR3 has 16 amino acids. Unmatched junction bases numbered 10, after V lost 5 bases and J lost 5 bases. Germline V lookup: CDR1 SQVTM, CDR2 ANQGSEA. The CDR3 nucleotides are TGCAGCGTTCGAGCTAGCGGGAGGGCCGGGAACAATGAGCAGTTCTTC. This gives the protein CSVRASGRAGNNEQFF.

This chain uses TRBV7-9 with TRBJ2-7, with D possibly matching TRBD1 (6 bases). This CDR3 has 15 residues. The germline gives CDR1 SEHNR, CDR2 FQNEAQ (reference sequence). Trimming cost V 1 base and J 3 bases, with 13 bases left between them. CDR3 loop: CASSLEPRGSYEQYF. The CDR3 DNA is TGTGCCAGCAGCTTAGAGCCTAGGGGGAGCTACGAGCAGTACTTC.

The V gene is TRBV11-2, the J gene TRBJ2-2, with D possibly matching TRBD1 (6 bases). Trimming took off 5 bases at V and 7 bases at J, with 11 bases between the two ends. The CDR3 spans 13 residues. CDR1 is SGHAT and CDR2 is FQNNGV in the germline V gene. The CDR3 loop reads CASSLTGFGELFF. The CDR3 nucleotides are TGTGCCAGCAGCCTAACAGGGTTCGGGGAGCTGTTTTTT.

The chain employs TRBV2 and TRBJ2-7, with TRBD1 identical over 7 bases. Germline CDR1 is SNHLY and CDR2 is FYNNEI. V lost 3 bases, J lost 2 bases, and 10 bases stayed unmatched. CDR3 length: 16 amino acids. Here the CDR3 DNA reads TGTGCCAGCAGTGACGGGGACAGCTTATACCCCTACGAGCAGTACTTC. Translation: CASSDGDSLYPYEQYF. The full variable domain, its missing parts supplied by reference TRBV2 and TRBJ2-7, is EPEVTQTPSHQVTQMGQEVILRCVPISNHLYFYWYRQILGQKVEFLVSFYNNEISEKSEIFDDQFSVERPDGSNFTLKIRSTKLEDSAMYFCASSDGDSLYPYEQYFGPGTRLTVT.

In nucleotides, the CDR3 is TGTGCCATCAGTAAAACTAGAAACACCGGGGAGCTGTTTTTT. Amino acids: CAISKTRNTGELFF. The chain uses TRBV10-3 and TRBJ2-2; tentative D call: TRBD2 (5 bases). This CDR3 is 14 amino acids long. Deletions cut 5 bases from V and 2 bases from J, with 9 bases between. Germline-derived CDR1 and CDR2 are ENHRY and SYGVKD.

The rearrangement uses TRBV4-3 and TRBJ2-3; 8 nucleotides line up with TRBD2. V shed 0 bases, J shed 8 bases, and the junction held 7 bases outside the gene matches. The CDR3 totals 15 residues. CDR1 is LGHNA and CDR2 is YSLEER in the germline V gene. The CDR3 DNA sequence: TGCGCCAGCAGCCAAGATTACGGGGCGGGAGGTACGCAGTATTTT. Amino acids: CASSQDYGAGGTQYF.

The chain couples TRBV27 to TRBJ1-1; no clear D gene. The ends were cut back, 4 bases at V and 0 bases at J, with 6 bases in the middle. The CDR3 runs to 13 residues. Germline CDR1 is MNHEY and CDR2 is SMNVEV (reference sequence). The CDR3 sequence: CASSSPVNTEAFF. CDR3 nucleotide sequence: TGTGCCAGCAGTTCCCCCGTGAACACTGAAGCTTTCTTT.

The V call is TRBV10-3, the J call TRBJ1-6, with 8 bases fitting TRBD1. The CDR3 length is 14 residues. V dropped 4 bases and J dropped 9; count of bases not matched to a gene: 5. The germline V gene has CDR1 ENHRY and CDR2 SYGVKD. This CDR3 is CAISVDRGGSPLHF. As DNA, the CDR3 is TGTGCCATCAGTGTTGACAGGGGCGGTTCACCCCTCCACTTT.

The chain links TRBV5-1 to TRBJ2-6; D is uncertain. CDR1 is SGHRS, CDR2 YFSETQ, per germline. V dropped 1 base and J dropped 4 bases, with 6 bases sitting between them. The CDR3 runs to 14 residues. CDR3 coding DNA: TGCGCCAGCAGCTTGTCCGGGGGGGCCAACGTCCTGACTTTC. Its protein product is CASSLSGGANVLTF.

The chain has TRBV5-1 and TRBJ2-1; possibly TRBD1 for D (8 bases). Germline CDR1 reads SGHRS; CDR2 reads YFSETQ. This CDR3 spans 14 amino acids. Trimming pared 7 bases from V and 7 bases from J, leaving 18 bases between. This CDR3 reads CASDRGFGGNEQFF. CDR3 bases: TGCGCCAGCGACAGGGGTTTCGGGGGGAATGAGCAGTTCTTC.

The genes are TRBV7-9 and TRBJ2-3; 8 bases map to TRBD2. Trimming removed 4 bases from V and 7 bases from J; junction bases left unmatched: 10. CDR1 is SEHNR, CDR2 FQNEAQ, per germline (reference sequence). The CDR3 sequence is 15 residues long. DNA for the CDR3: TGTGCCAGCAGCTCGAGCGGGGGCTATCTGAATACGCAGTATTTT. Amino acid sequence: CASSSSGGYLNTQYF.

The chain is built from TRBV10-3 and TRBJ1-1; D possibly corresponds to TRBD1 (5 bases). The length of the CDR3 is 11 residues. V was clipped by 6 bases and J by 8 bases, with 10 bases between them. Germline assignment: CDR1 ENHRY and CDR2 SYGVKD. The DNA of the CDR3 is TGTGCCATCAGAGACAGAAACGAAGCTTTCTTT. It encodes CAIRDRNEAFF.

The chain is built from TRBV5-8 and TRBJ1-1; tentatively, D is TRBD1 (5 bases). The CDR3 runs 14 residues. Trimming cost V 4 bases and J 1 base, with 11 bases left between them. Germline V gives CDR1 SGHTS, CDR2 YDEGEE. The CDR3 DNA is TGTGCCAGCAGCAGGGGATGGACGAACACTGAAGCTTTCTTT. Amino acid sequence: CASSRGWTNTEAFF.

J is TRBJ1-1 and V is TRBV29-1; no firm D call. Germline V gives CDR1 SQVTM, CDR2 ANQGSEA. The length of the CDR3 is 10 residues. V was cut by 4 bases and J by 2 bases, with 2 bases left in between. This CDR3 is CSVGNTEAFF. The DNA of the CDR3 is TGCAGCGTTGGTAACACTGAAGCTTTCTTT.

The genes are TRBV15 and TRBJ1-1; D unclear. This CDR3 contains 14 residues. In germline, CDR1 is LNHNV, CDR2 YYDKDF (reference sequence). Trimming shortened V by 0 bases and J by 5 bases, and 10 bases separated the two germline ends. CDR3 nucleotides: TGTGCCACCAGCAGAGATAGGGAGAGGACTGAAGCTTTCTTT. Translating gives CATSRDRERTEAFF.